What follows are 15 T cell receptor beta chains derived from one specimen sequenced in a study of T cell responses to AZD1222 COVID-19 vaccine. The table came from immunoSEQ multiplex PCR; TCRdb's copy has only in-frame clones and leaves some out. The profile shows some 190,000 clones, around 92% of them singletons. Sequencing was performed on peripheral blood, taken on day 0 of AZD1222 vaccination. These receptors came from an adult in good health.

This chain joins TRBV4-1 and TRBJ2-7; tentatively, D is TRBD1 (5 bases). The CDR3 is 13 residues long. The V end lost 1 base, the J end lost 6 bases, and 10 bases lay between the germline ends. Germline V gives CDR1 MGHRA, CDR2 YSYEKL. CDR3 protein: CASSQVQGLEQYF. The CDR3 nucleotides are TGCGCCAGCAGCCAAGTTCAGGGTCTCGAGCAGTACTTC.

This chain links TRBV30 with TRBJ1-5, with D unresolved. Trimming pared 2 bases from V and 3 bases from J, leaving 11 bases between. Germline V gene data show CDR1 as GTSNPN and CDR2 as SVGIG (reference sequence). The CDR3 length is 14 residues. The CDR3 spells CAWSLRINNQPQHF. CDR3 coding DNA: TGTGCCTGGAGTCTACGGATTAACAATCAGCCCCAGCATTTT. The variable domain in full, with the rest retrieved from reference TRBV30 and TRBJ1-5, is SQTIHQWPATLVQPVGSPLSLECTVEGTSNPNLYWYRQAAGRGLQLLFYSVGIGQISSEVPQNLSASRPQDRQFILSSKKLLLSDSGFYLCAWSLRINNQPQHFGDGTRLSIL.

DNA of the CDR3: TGTGCCACCAGTGATTTTCAAGGCACTGAAGCTTTCTTT. This gives the protein CATSDFQGTEAFF. The V and J genes are TRBV24-1 and TRBJ1-1; no reliable D call. The CDR3 has 13 residues. CDR1 is KGHDR and CDR2 is SFDVKD in the germline V gene. Trimming took off 1 base at V and 4 bases at J, with 6 bases between the two ends.

There are a few counts of this clone. The chain recombines TRBV24-1 with TRBJ1-5, with a possible D match to TRBD1 (6 bases). The germline CDR1 and CDR2 sequences are KGHDR and SFDVKD. This CDR3 comprises 17 residues. Trimming removed 4 bases at V and 3 bases at J, with 18 bases between. The CDR3 loop reads CATSEGSAGVSNQPQHF. CDR3 in DNA: TGTGCCACCAGTGAGGGGTCGGCAGGGGTCTCCAATCAGCCCCAGCATTTT.

The chain uses TRBV27 and TRBJ1-6; maybe TRBD1 (6 bases). This CDR3 has 14 amino acids. The germline V gene has CDR1 MNHEY and CDR2 SMNVEV (reference sequence). Between the trimmed V and J ends, which lost 2 bases and 7 bases, there was a span of 9 bases. CDR3 region: CASSLGGGNSPLHF. The DNA of the CDR3 is TGTGCCAGCAGTTTAGGAGGGGGGAATTCACCCCTCCACTTT.

J is TRBJ1-4 and V is TRBV19; D remains unclear. CDR1 is LNHDA and CDR2 is SQIVND in the germline V gene (reference sequence). The CDR3 length is 17 residues. Trimming shortened V by 1 base and J by 5 bases, and 17 bases separated the two germline ends. This chain's CDR3 is CASSIALGQAGNEKLFF. CDR3 nucleotides: TGTGCCAGTAGTATAGCGCTCGGGCAAGCGGGCAATGAAAAACTGTTTTTT.

The chain carries TRBV6-2 or TRBV6-3 and TRBJ1-5; no definite D call. This CDR3 is 14 amino acids long. Looked up from germline, CDR1 is MNHEY and CDR2 is SVGEGT. Between the trimmed V and J ends, which lost 3 bases and 5 bases, there was a span of 11 bases. In nucleotides, the CDR3 is TGTGCCAGCAGTTATCTTACAGCAGATCAGCCCCAGCATTTT. This sequence encodes CASSYLTADQPQHF.

The chain combines TRBV9 with TRBJ2-5, with 10 bases lining up with TRBD2. The germline V gene has CDR1 SGDLS and CDR2 YYNGEE. With 4 bases clipped from V and 5 bases from J, the junction kept 5 bases outside the gene matches. This CDR3 has 14 amino acids. CDR3 amino acids: CASSPSGGVETQYF. The CDR3 DNA is TGTGCCAGCAGCCCGAGCGGGGGGGTTGAGACCCAGTACTTC.

The V and J genes are TRBV5-1 and TRBJ1-1; no clear D gene. This CDR3 has 16 residues. From germline, CDR1 is SGHRS and CDR2 YFSETQ. V was shortened by 4 bases and J by 1 base, with 17 bases between the two germline ends. The DNA for the CDR3 is TGCGCCAGCAGCCTAACACCCGGGGTCACGAACACTGAAGCTTTCTTT. This encodes CASSLTPGVTNTEAFF.

The chain uses TRBV25-1 and TRBJ1-1, with 8 nucleotides matching TRBD1. Germline trimming cut 4 bases from V and 3 bases from J; bases unmatched to any gene: 10. The CDR3 covers 16 residues. Germline CDR1 and CDR2: MGHDK and SYGVNS. The CDR3 here is CASSGTGSVRYTEAFF. The CDR3 nucleotides read TGTGCCAGCAGTGGGACAGGGAGCGTAAGGTACACTGAAGCTTTCTTT. The full variable domain, completed using reference TRBV25-1 and TRBJ1-1, is EADIYQTPRYLVIGTGKKITLECSQTMGHDKMYWYQQDPGMELHLIHYSYGVNSTEKGDLSSESTVSRIRTEHFPLTLESARPSHTSQYLCASSGTGSVRYTEAFFGQGTRLTVV.

The chain has TRBV6-5 and TRBJ2-7; 7 bases agree with TRBD1. V lost 0 bases, J lost 3 bases, and 5 bases stayed unmatched. The CDR3 spans 15 residues. Germline CDR1 reads MNHEY; CDR2 reads SVGAGI. The CDR3 coding sequence is TGTGCCAGCAGTTACTCCTCACAGGGGTTCTACGAGCAGTACTTC. Translation: CASSYSSQGFYEQYF.

The chain employs TRBV7-9 and TRBJ2-5, with D perhaps matching TRBD1 (5 bases). Germline V gene sequence: CDR1 SEHNR, CDR2 FQNEAQ (reference sequence). Trimming removed 6 bases from V and 2 bases from J, with 16 bases in between. CDR3 length: 15 residues. The DNA of the CDR3 is TGTGCCAGCAGTCCAGGGCAGGGTTTTCAAGAGACCCAGTACTTC. It codes for CASSPGQGFQETQYF.

The V and J genes are TRBV7-2 and TRBJ1-3; D might be TRBD1 (6 bases). The germline CDR1 and CDR2 sequences are SGHTA and FQGNSA. The ends were cut back, 4 bases at V and 4 bases at J, with 11 bases in the middle. This CDR3 region has 14 residues. In nucleotides, the CDR3 is TGTGCCAGCAGCTCCCCAGGGGCCGGAAACACCATATATTTT. It specifies CASSSPGAGNTIYF.

This clone was seen a single time. The CDR3, as DNA: TGCGCCAGCAGTGAGCAGGGGACTAAAGCTAACTATGGCTACACCTTC. Translated, it gives CASSEQGTKANYGYTF. V gene TRBV10-1 combines with J gene TRBJ1-2; possible D gene TRBD1, 6 bases. Germline V gene data show CDR1 as WNHNN and CDR2 as SYGVQD (reference sequence). The CDR3 loop spans 16 amino acids. V was cut by 2 bases and J by 0 bases, with 13 bases left in between.

Here the CDR3 DNA reads TGTGCCAGTAGTGTGGGTCGACCTGAAAAACTGTTTTTT. Translated: CASSVGRPEKLFF. The chain links TRBV19 to TRBJ1-4; D uncertain. CDR1 LNHDA and CDR2 SQIVND come from the germline V gene (reference sequence). V was pared by 5 bases and J by 7 bases, with 11 bases between. This CDR3 is built from 13 residues.